This T cell receptor (beta chain) was obtained from a study of blood T cell repertoires in COVID-19. Authors' methods: Quantification of nucleated cells was approximated via reference gene primer amplification. Profiling relied on immunoSEQ multiplex PCR, and the TCRdb table lists in-frame clones only, not all of them. V and J calls and clone size are copied from that table; D and trimming were computed from the DNA. The sample records 80,000 to 100,000 clones, approximately 74% being singletons. Specimen: peripheral blood. The TCR sequence derives from a man between 65 and 85 years old with COVID-19, enrolled during active disease.

CDR3 in amino acids: CASKTDSPLHF. The CDR3 nucleotides are TGTGCCAGCAAAACGGATTCACCCCTCCACTTT. The chain uses TRBV2 and TRBJ1-6; D is ambiguous. The CDR3 extends over 11 amino acids. The ends were cut back, 7 bases at V and 8 bases at J, with 6 bases in the middle. The germline CDR1 and CDR2 sequences are SNHLY and FYNNEI.